These 6 T cell receptor beta chains were all obtained from the same sample, sequenced in a study of beta chain features in type 1 diabetes. Study-wide results and limits: In every one of the four CD4+ subsets, TCRB CDR3s were moderately but significantly shorter in Type 1 diabetes patients.

The study reverse transcribed the entire isolated RNA, so it sequenced expressed TCRB transcripts. Only in-frame clones appear in the TCRdb table, and some are missing; sequencing was by immunoSEQ multiplex PCR. The sample holds 640,000 or so clones, around an eighth seen once. These receptors' targets are unknown. The specimen was naive CD4+ T cells from blood. The receptors shown here come from a man between 18 and 29 years old with type 1 diabetes.

This chain joins TRBV7-2 and TRBJ1-4; D unclear. CDR3 length equals 14 residues. Trimming cost V 3 bases and J 2 bases, with 7 bases left between them. The V gene's germline CDR1 is SGHTA and CDR2 FQGNSA. CDR3 sequence (DNA): TGTGCCAGCAGCTTCGGACGGACTAATGAAAAACTGTTTTTT. It yields the protein CASSFGRTNEKLFF. Combining the CDR3 with reference TRBV7-2 and TRBJ1-4 gives the whole variable domain GAGVSQSPSNKVTEKGKDVELRCDPISGHTALYWYRQSLGQGLEFLIYFQGNSAPDKSGLPSDRFSAERTGGSVSTLTIQRTQQEDSAVYLCASSFGRTNEKLFFGSGTQLSVL.

The V gene is TRBV5-1, the J gene TRBJ2-1; D not resolved. The CDR3 is made up of 12 amino acids. Germline CDR1 reads SGHRS; CDR2 reads YFSETQ. The germline V and J ends were trimmed by 4 bases and 8 bases, with 10 bases remaining between them. CDR3 nucleotide sequence: TGCGCCAGCAGCGAATTCCGGGATGAGCAGTTCTTC. Translated: CASSEFRDEQFF.

V and J are TRBV6-6 and TRBJ1-4; a possible D gene is TRBD1 (6 bases). The CDR3 runs to 15 residues. Between the trimmed V and J ends, which lost 6 bases and 5 bases, there was a span of 16 bases. The germline CDR1 and CDR2 sequences are MNHNY and SVGAGI (reference sequence). CDR3 DNA sequence: TGTGCCAGCAGCCGATTACAGGGCTCGAATGAAAAACTGTTTTTT. Its protein is CASSRLQGSNEKLFF.

This clone appeared a few times. The V call is TRBV30, the J call TRBJ2-7; 8 nucleotides align to TRBD1. J gave up 2 bases and V 5 bases, and 11 bases lay outside the gene matches. The length of the CDR3 is 15 residues. Germline V gene data show CDR1 as GTSNPN and CDR2 as SVGIG (reference sequence). This CDR3 is CAWAGRQGSTYEQYF. The CDR3 DNA reads as TGTGCCTGGGCCGGGAGACAGGGGTCGACCTACGAGCAGTACTTC.

This clone was observed a few times. This sequence joins TRBV4-1 and TRBJ2-7; D is perhaps TRBD1 (6 bases). Germline CDR1 and CDR2: MGHRA and YSYEKL. Trimming stripped 0 bases from V and 0 bases from J, with 15 bases between. CDR3 length: 17 residues. This CDR3 reads CASSQDGRQVSSYEQYF. The CDR3 DNA reads as TGCGCCAGCAGCCAAGATGGGAGACAGGTCAGCTCCTACGAGCAGTACTTC.

This clone was seen a handful of times. The J gene is TRBJ2-1, the V gene TRBV27; TRBD2 agrees at 7 bases. CDR1 MNHEY and CDR2 SMNVEV come from the germline V gene (reference sequence). Losses at the gene ends were 3 bases for V and 1 base for J; bases not matched to a gene: 6. This CDR3 spans 16 amino acids. In nucleotides, the CDR3 is TGTGCCAGCAGTTTCATGAGCGGGGCATCCTACAATGAGCAGTTCTTC. It is translated as CASSFMSGASYNEQFF.